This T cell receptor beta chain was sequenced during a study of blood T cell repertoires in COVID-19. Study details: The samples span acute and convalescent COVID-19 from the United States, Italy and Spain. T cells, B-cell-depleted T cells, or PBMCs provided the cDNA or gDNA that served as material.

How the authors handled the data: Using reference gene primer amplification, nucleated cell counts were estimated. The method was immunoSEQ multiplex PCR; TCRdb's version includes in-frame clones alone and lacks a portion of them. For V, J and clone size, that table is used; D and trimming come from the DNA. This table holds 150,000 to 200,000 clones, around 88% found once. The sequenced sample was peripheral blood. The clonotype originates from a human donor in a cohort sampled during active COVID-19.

The CDR3: CASSPRTGGYEQYF. CDR3 sequence (DNA): TGTGCCAGCAGTCCACGGACAGGGGGCTACGAGCAGTACTTC. The J gene is TRBJ2-7, the V gene TRBV28; 10 bases map to TRBD1. Trimming at V came to 5 bases and at J to 3 bases, leaving 4 bases not matched to a gene. Germline V lookup: CDR1 MDHEN, CDR2 SYDVKM. The CDR3 extends over 14 amino acids.